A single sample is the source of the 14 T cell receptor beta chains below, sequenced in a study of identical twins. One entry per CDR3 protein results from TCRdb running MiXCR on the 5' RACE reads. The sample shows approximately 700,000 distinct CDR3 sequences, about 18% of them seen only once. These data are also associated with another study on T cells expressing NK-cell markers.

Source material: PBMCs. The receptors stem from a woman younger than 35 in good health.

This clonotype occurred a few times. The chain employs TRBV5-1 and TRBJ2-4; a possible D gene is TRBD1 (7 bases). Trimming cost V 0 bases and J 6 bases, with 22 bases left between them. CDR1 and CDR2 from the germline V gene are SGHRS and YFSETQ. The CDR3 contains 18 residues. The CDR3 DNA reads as TGCGCCAGCAGCTTGGCAGGGACAGCGGGCTCCGGGGGAAACATTCAGTACTTC. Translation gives CASSLAGTAGSGGNIQYF.

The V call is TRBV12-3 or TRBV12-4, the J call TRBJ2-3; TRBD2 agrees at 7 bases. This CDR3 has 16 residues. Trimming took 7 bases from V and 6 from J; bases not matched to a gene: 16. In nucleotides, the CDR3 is TGTGCCAGCACTATAACCGGGACTAACCTAGCGGATACGCAGTATTTT. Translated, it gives CASTITGTNLADTQYF.

Here the CDR3 reads CASRARGRESNTQYF. The CDR3 region has the DNA TGTGCCAGCAGGGCACGGGGGCGCGAGTCCAATACGCAGTATTTT. V gene TRBV5-6 combines with J gene TRBJ2-3, with D perhaps being TRBD1 or TRBD2 (6 bases each). This CDR3 has 15 residues. CDR1 and CDR2 (germline): SGHDT, YYEEEE. Trimming stripped 5 bases from V and 7 bases from J, with 20 bases between.

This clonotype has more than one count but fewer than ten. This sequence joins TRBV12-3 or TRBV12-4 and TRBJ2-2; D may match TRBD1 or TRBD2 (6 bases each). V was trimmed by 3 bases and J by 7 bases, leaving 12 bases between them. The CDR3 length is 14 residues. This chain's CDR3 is CASSLGGAIGELFF. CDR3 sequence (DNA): TGTGCCAGCAGTTTGGGGGGCGCGATCGGGGAGCTGTTTTTT.

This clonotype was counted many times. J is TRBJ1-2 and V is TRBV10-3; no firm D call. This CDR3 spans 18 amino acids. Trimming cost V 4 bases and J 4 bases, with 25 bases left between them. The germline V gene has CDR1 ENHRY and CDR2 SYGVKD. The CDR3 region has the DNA TGTGCCATCAGTGGAAGAATTGATAGTCCGGGAAAGGGCTATGGCTACACCTTC. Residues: CAISGRIDSPGKGYGYTF.

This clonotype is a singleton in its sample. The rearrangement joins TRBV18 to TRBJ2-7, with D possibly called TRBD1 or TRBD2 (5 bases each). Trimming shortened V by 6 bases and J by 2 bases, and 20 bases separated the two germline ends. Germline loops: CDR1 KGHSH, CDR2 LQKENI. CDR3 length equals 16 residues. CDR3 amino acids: CASSISSWGMAYEQYF. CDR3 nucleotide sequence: TGTGCCAGCTCGATATCCTCCTGGGGGATGGCCTACGAGCAGTACTTC. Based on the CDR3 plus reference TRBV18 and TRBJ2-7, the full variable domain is NAGVMQNPRHLVRRRGQEARLRCSPMKGHSHVYWYRQLPEEGLKFMVYLQKENIIDESGMPKERFSAEFPKEGPSILRIQQVVRGDSAAYFCASSISSWGMAYEQYFGPGTRLTVT.

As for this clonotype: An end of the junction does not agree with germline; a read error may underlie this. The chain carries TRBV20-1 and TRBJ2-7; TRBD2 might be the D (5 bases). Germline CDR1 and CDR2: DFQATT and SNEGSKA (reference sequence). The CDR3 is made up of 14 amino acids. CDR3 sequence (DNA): TGCAGTGCTAGAGGGGCAGAGGGCTCCCACGAGCAGTACTTC. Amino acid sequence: CSARGAEGSHEQYF.

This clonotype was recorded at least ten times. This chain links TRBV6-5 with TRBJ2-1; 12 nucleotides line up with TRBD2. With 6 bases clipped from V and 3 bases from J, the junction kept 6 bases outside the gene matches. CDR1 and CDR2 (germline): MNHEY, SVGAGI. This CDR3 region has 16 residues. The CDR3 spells CASSYRLAGVYNEQFF. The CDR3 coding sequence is TGTGCCAGCAGCTACCGACTAGCGGGAGTCTACAATGAGCAGTTCTTC.

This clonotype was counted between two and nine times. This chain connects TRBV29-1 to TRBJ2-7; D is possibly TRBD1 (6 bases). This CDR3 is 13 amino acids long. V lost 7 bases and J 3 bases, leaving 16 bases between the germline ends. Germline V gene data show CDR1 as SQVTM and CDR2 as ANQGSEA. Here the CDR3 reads CSAAQGSYYEQYF. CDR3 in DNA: TGCAGCGCCGCACAGGGATCGTACTACGAGCAGTACTTC.

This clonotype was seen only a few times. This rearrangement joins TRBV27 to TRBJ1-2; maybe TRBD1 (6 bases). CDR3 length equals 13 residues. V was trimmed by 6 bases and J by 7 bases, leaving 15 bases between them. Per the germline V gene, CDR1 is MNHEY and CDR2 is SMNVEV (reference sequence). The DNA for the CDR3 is TGTGCCAGCAGCATCCACAGGGAAAGTGGCTACACCTTC. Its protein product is CASSIHRESGYTF.

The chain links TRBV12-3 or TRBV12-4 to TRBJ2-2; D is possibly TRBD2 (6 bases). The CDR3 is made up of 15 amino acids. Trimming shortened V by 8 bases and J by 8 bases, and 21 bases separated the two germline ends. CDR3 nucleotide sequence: TGTGCCAGCGGACTACCGGCGGGACCTTGGGGGGAGCTGTTTTTT. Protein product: CASGLPAGPWGELFF.

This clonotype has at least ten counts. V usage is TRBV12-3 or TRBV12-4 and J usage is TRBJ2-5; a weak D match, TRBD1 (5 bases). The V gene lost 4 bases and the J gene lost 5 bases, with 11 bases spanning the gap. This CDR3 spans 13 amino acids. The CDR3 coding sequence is TGTGCCAGCAGTTCATCAGGGTCGGAGACCCAGTACTTC. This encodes CASSSSGSETQYF.

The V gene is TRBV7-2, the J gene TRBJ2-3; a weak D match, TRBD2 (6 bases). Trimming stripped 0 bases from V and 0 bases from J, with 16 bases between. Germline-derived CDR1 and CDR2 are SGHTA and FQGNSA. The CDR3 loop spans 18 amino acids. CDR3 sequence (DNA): TGTGCCAGCAGCTTAGCTAGCGGTACCTATTCTAGCACAGATACGCAGTATTTT. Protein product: CASSLASGTYSSTDTQYF.

The CDR3 loop is CASSRTGGWTQYF. The CDR3 DNA reads as TGTGCCAGCAGCCGAACAGGGGGATGGACCCAGTACTTC. The V call is TRBV5-6, the J call TRBJ2-5; 8 nucleotides align to TRBD1. The CDR3 consists of 13 residues. The V and J ends lost 4 bases and 7 bases, in that order; junction bases with no gene match: 6. Germline V gives CDR1 SGHDT, CDR2 YYEEEE.